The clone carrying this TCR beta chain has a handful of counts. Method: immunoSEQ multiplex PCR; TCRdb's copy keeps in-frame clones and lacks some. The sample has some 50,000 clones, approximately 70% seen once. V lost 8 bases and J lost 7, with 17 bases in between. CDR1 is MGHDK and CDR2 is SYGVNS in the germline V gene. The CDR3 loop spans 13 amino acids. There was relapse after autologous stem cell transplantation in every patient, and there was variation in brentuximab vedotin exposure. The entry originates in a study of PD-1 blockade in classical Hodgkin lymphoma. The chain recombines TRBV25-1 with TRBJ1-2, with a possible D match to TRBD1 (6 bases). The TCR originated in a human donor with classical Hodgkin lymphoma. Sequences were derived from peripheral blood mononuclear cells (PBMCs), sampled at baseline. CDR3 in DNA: TGTGCCAGCGGAGGGGGTCCCGGTGGTGGCTACACCTTC. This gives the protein CASGGGPGGGYTF.